These 29 T cell receptor beta chains were all obtained from the same sample, sequenced in a study of cytomegalovirus exposure and HLA in healthy donors. PCR used 60 Vbeta primers and 13 Jbeta primers. Sequencing used immunoSEQ multiplex PCR; TCRdb keeps in-frame clones, though not all of them. This sample has about 200,000 clones, with about 80% found just once. Sequencing used PBMCs. Every receptor here comes from a woman in her thirties or forties in good health and CMV-seronegative.

The rearrangement joins TRBV5-4 to TRBJ2-7; D call uncertain. Germline V gene lookup returns CDR1 SGHNT and CDR2 YYREEE (reference sequence). The CDR3 has 14 residues. Trimming removed 0 bases from V and 4 bases from J, with 11 bases in between. CDR3 in amino acids: CASSLESQLYEQYF. CDR3 coding DNA: TGTGCCAGCAGCTTGGAGAGCCAACTTTACGAGCAGTACTTC. Full variable domain (outside the CDR3, taken from reference TRBV5-4 and TRBJ2-7): ETGVTQSPTHLIKTRGQQVTLRCSSQSGHNTVSWYQQALGQGPQFIFQYYREEENGRGNFPPRFSGLQFPNYSSELNVNALELDDSALYLCASSLESQLYEQYFGPGTRLTVT.

Note on this clone: In the same sample, other DNA sequences code for this CDR3. V and J are TRBV6-1 and TRBJ2-3, with a tentative D call TRBD2 (6 bases). This CDR3 contains 13 residues. Per the germline V gene, CDR1 is MNHNS and CDR2 is SASEGT. CDR3 residues: CATTIAGTDTQYF. CDR3 DNA: TGTGCTACTACCATAGCGGGCACAGATACGCAGTATTTT.

V gene TRBV6-5 combines with J gene TRBJ2-1; 10 positions agree with TRBD1. V shed 5 bases, J shed 7 bases, and the junction held 2 bases outside the gene matches. The CDR3 is 13 amino acids. The V gene's germline CDR1 is MNHEY and CDR2 SVGAGI. The chain's CDR3 is CASSRDRGNEQFF. The CDR3 bases are TGTGCCAGCAGTCGGGACAGGGGAAATGAGCAGTTCTTC.

The chain employs TRBV5-1 and TRBJ1-3; possibly TRBD1 for D (6 bases). Trimming stripped 1 base from V and 0 bases from J, with 11 bases between. Germline V gene data show CDR1 as SGHRS and CDR2 as YFSETQ. The CDR3 is 16 amino acids. The CDR3 DNA sequence: TGCGCCAGCAGCTTGAGTGGACAGTTCTCTGGAAACACCATATATTTT. This sequence encodes CASSLSGQFSGNTIYF.

The chain links TRBV27 to TRBJ1-3; D is uncertain. This CDR3 is built from 13 residues. The germline gives CDR1 MNHEY, CDR2 SMNVEV (reference sequence). Trimming left V 4 bases short and J 4 bases short, with 8 bases between. The CDR3 DNA is TGTGCCAGCAGTTCCTTGTCCGGAAACACCATATATTTT. Translation gives CASSSLSGNTIYF.

This clone was seen only a few times. V is TRBV7-9 and J is TRBJ1-1; 10 bases align to TRBD1. Germline CDR1 is SEHNR and CDR2 is FQNEAQ (reference sequence). V trimming: 5 bases; J trimming: 11 bases; junction bases outside the gene matches: 8. The length of the CDR3 is 13 residues. The CDR3 is CASSPDRGRVAFF. DNA for the CDR3: TGTGCCAGCAGCCCCGACAGGGGGCGGGTGGCTTTCTTT.

This chain connects TRBV7-3 to TRBJ2-1; D is undetermined. The V gene lost 6 bases and the J gene lost 6 bases, with 18 bases spanning the gap. Germline values: CDR1 SGHTA, CDR2 FQGTGA. The CDR3 spans 15 residues. This CDR3 is CASRPATTAFNEQFF. CDR3 in DNA: TGTGCCAGCAGGCCAGCGACGACCGCCTTCAATGAGCAGTTCTTC.

The V and J genes are TRBV4-1 and TRBJ2-4; 14 bases align to TRBD2. The CDR3 runs to 20 residues. CDR1 and CDR2 from the germline V gene are MGHRA and YSYEKL. V lost 2 bases and J lost 3; bases outside the gene matches: 12. DNA for the CDR3: TGCGCCAGCAGCCAATCCCCGACTAGCGGGAGGGCTCAAGGCAAAAACATTCAGTACTTC. Its translation: CASSQSPTSGRAQGKNIQYF.

In DNA, the CDR3 is TGTGCCAGCAGCTCCCCCAACAATGAGCAGTTCTTC. Translation gives CASSSPNNEQFF. J is TRBJ2-1 and V is TRBV7-3; no definite D call. Germline CDR1 reads SGHTA; CDR2 reads FQGTGA. V was shortened by 4 bases and J by 5 bases, with 6 bases between the two germline ends. The CDR3 extends over 12 amino acids.

This chain uses TRBV5-4 with TRBJ2-1; 8 nucleotides agree with TRBD2. J lost 4 bases, V lost 4 bases, and 10 bases had no gene match. This CDR3 is built from 16 residues. Germline CDR1 and CDR2: SGHNT and YYREEE (reference sequence). CDR3 nucleotide sequence: TGTGCCAGCAGCCCGCCGGGACTAGGGAATTACAATGAGCAGTTCTTC. It translates to CASSPPGLGNYNEQFF.

DNA of the CDR3: TGCAGCGTTTCCGGGACAGGGGATGGGGAGCAGTACGTC. It codes for CSVSGTGDGEQYV. This sequence joins TRBV29-1 and TRBJ2-7, with 10 bases aligning to TRBD1. Trimming removed 5 bases from V and 7 bases from J; junction bases left unmatched: 8. This CDR3 contains 13 residues. The germline gives CDR1 SQVTM, CDR2 ANQGSEA.

The chain couples TRBV7-8 to TRBJ1-6; perhaps TRBD1 as D (6 bases). V was shortened by 7 bases and J by 4 bases, with 26 bases between the two germline ends. The CDR3 is made up of 19 amino acids. Per germline, CDR1 SGHVS and CDR2 FQNEAQ. The chain's CDR3 is CASNPFGGTAGAYNSPLHF. CDR3 DNA: TGTGCCAGCAACCCCTTCGGTGGGACGGCAGGGGCGTATAATTCACCCCTCCACTTT.

This sequence joins TRBV4-3 and TRBJ2-3, with 10 bases matching TRBD2. The CDR3 length is 16 residues. Losses at the gene ends were 4 bases for V and 2 bases for J; bases not matched to a gene: 6. Germline-derived CDR1 and CDR2 are LGHNA and YSLEER. The chain's CDR3 is CASSLLAGVDTDTQYF. DNA of the CDR3: TGCGCCAGCAGCCTTCTAGCGGGAGTGGACACAGATACGCAGTATTTT.

The chain employs TRBV19 and TRBJ2-1; TRBD2 matches at 11 bases. The CDR3 totals 15 residues. Per the germline V gene, CDR1 is LNHDA and CDR2 is SQIVND (reference sequence). J lost 4 bases, V lost 7 bases, and 6 bases had no gene match. In DNA, the CDR3 is TGTGCCAGTACCACTAGCGGGAGAGGGTACAATGAGCAGTTCTTC. This gives the protein CASTTSGRGYNEQFF.

This chain links TRBV5-1 with TRBJ1-1; TRBD1 matches 8 bases. V lost 6 bases and J lost 3; bases outside the gene matches: 4. There are 13 residues in the CDR3. Germline V gives CDR1 SGHRS, CDR2 YFSETQ. CDR3 sequence (DNA): TGCGCCAGCACACACAGGGGGGACACTGAAGCTTTCTTT. This encodes CASTHRGDTEAFF. The full variable domain, rest sourced from reference TRBV5-1 and TRBJ1-1, is KAGVTQTPRYLIKTRGQQVTLSCSPISGHRSVSWYQQTPGQGLQFLFEYFSETQRNKGNFPGRFSGRQFSNSRSEMNVSTLELGDSALYLCASTHRGDTEAFFGQGTRLTVV.

The rearrangement joins TRBV4-1 to TRBJ1-2, with D possibly TRBD1 on 6 matching bases. Germline values: CDR1 MGHRA, CDR2 YSYEKL. The CDR3 spans 17 residues. V gave up 0 bases and J gave up 6 bases, with 20 bases separating them. CDR3: CASSQDRLSGEGNGYTF. As DNA, the CDR3 is TGCGCCAGCAGCCAAGATAGGCTCTCAGGGGAAGGCAATGGCTACACCTTC.

The chain is built from TRBV9 and TRBJ1-1; D call uncertain. Germline CDR1 SGDLS, CDR2 YYNGEE. V gave up 0 bases and J gave up 0 bases, with 9 bases separating them. The CDR3 is made up of 15 amino acids. The CDR3 reads CASSVVGPMNTEAFF. The CDR3 nucleotides read TGTGCCAGCAGCGTAGTGGGCCCCATGAACACTGAAGCTTTCTTT.

J is TRBJ1-4 and V is TRBV30; D unresolved. Per the germline V gene, CDR1 is GTSNPN and CDR2 is SVGIG (reference sequence). V dropped 1 base and J dropped 10 bases, with 10 bases sitting between them. The CDR3 has 12 residues. CDR3 sequence (DNA): TGTGCCTGGAGTGATCTAGGAGGAAAACTGTTTTTT. It is translated as CAWSDLGGKLFF.

V gene TRBV15 combines with J gene TRBJ2-7; weak D call: TRBD2 (5 bases). The germline V and J ends were trimmed by 0 bases and 2 bases, with 11 bases remaining between them. Per the germline V gene, CDR1 is LNHNV and CDR2 is YYDKDF (reference sequence). The CDR3 is 15 amino acids. The CDR3 reads CATSRDRTGTYEQYF. The CDR3 DNA follows: TGTGCCACCAGCAGAGATAGGACGGGGACCTACGAGCAGTACTTC.

This clone has a handful of counts. J is TRBJ2-1 and V is TRBV14, with 12 bases fitting TRBD2. Losses at the gene ends were 3 bases for V and 6 bases for J; bases not matched to a gene: 12. This CDR3 has 18 residues. Germline CDR1 and CDR2: SGHDN and FVKESK. This CDR3 is CASSHGGGLAGGINEQFF. CDR3 nucleotide sequence: TGTGCCAGCAGCCACGGAGGAGGGCTAGCGGGAGGGATCAATGAGCAGTTCTTC.

J is TRBJ2-2 and V is TRBV7-2, with 9 bases aligning to TRBD2. The CDR3 extends over 16 amino acids. Unmatched junction bases numbered 7, after V lost 4 bases and J lost 4 bases. Germline V gene lookup returns CDR1 SGHTA and CDR2 FQGNSA. CDR3 sequence: CASSSIAGVGTGELFF. CDR3 bases: TGTGCCAGCAGCTCAATAGCGGGAGTGGGCACCGGGGAGCTGTTTTTT.

The gene calls are TRBV27 and TRBJ1-5; 7 positions match TRBD1. This CDR3 is built from 13 residues. Germline V gene lookup returns CDR1 MNHEY and CDR2 SMNVEV (reference sequence). Germline trimming cut 5 bases from V and 6 bases from J; bases unmatched to any gene: 4. This CDR3 reads CASSPTGSQPQHF. DNA of the CDR3: TGTGCCAGCAGTCCGACAGGGAGTCAGCCCCAGCATTTT.

The chain recombines TRBV18 with TRBJ1-2; D is possibly TRBD1 (5 bases). The CDR3 sequence is 13 residues long. Trimming took 4 bases from V and 8 from J, leaving 14 bases between them. The germline V gene has CDR1 KGHSH and CDR2 LQKENI. The CDR3 nucleotides read TGTGCCAGCTCACGGGACTTTAGAACCGGCTACACCTTC. Translating gives CASSRDFRTGYTF.

As for this clone: Germline and junction disagree at one end, which may indicate a read error. The chain recombines TRBV7-9 with TRBJ1-3; unclear D gene. Germline CDR1 SEHNR, CDR2 FQNEAQ (reference sequence). The CDR3 contains 14 residues. CDR3 sequence: CSSSFPDSGNTIYF. For the CDR3, the DNA is TGTTCCAGCAGCTTCCCAGACTCTGGAAACACCATATATTTT. The full variable domain, with the rest looked up from reference TRBV7-9 and TRBJ1-3, is DTGVSQNPRHKITKRGQNVTFRCDPISEHNRLYWYRQTLGQGPEFLTYFQNEAQLEKSRLLSDRFSAERPKGSFSTLEIQRTEQGDSAMYLCSSSFPDSGNTIYFGEGSWLTVV.

This clone was found a few times. V and J are TRBV11-2 and TRBJ2-4, with 8 bases identical to TRBD1. There are 14 residues in the CDR3. The J segment lost 5 bases and the V segment lost 2 bases, leaving 2 bases of the junction unmatched. Germline CDR1 and CDR2: SGHAT and FQNNGV. This chain's CDR3 is CASSLTGGENIQYF. DNA of the CDR3: TGTGCCAGCAGCTTAACAGGGGGTGAAAACATTCAGTACTTC.

The rearrangement joins TRBV4-3 to TRBJ1-4; weak D call: TRBD1 (5 bases). The CDR3 contains 15 residues. Between the trimmed V and J ends, which lost 0 bases and 8 bases, there was a span of 13 bases. Germline V gives CDR1 LGHNA, CDR2 YSLEER. The CDR3 reads CASSQDLQGREKLFF. For the CDR3, the DNA is TGCGCCAGCAGCCAAGACCTCCAGGGTCGGGAAAAACTGTTTTTT.

This rearrangement joins TRBV6-6 to TRBJ1-2; TRBD1 matches 7 bases. Germline values: CDR1 MNHNY, CDR2 SVGAGI (reference sequence). The CDR3 sequence is 14 residues long. J was trimmed by 6 bases and V by 4 bases; bases with no gene match: 8. CDR3 nucleotides: TGTGCCAGCAGTTCCGACAGGGAGCGGAATGGCTACACCTTC. Encoded protein: CASSSDRERNGYTF.

This clone was recorded many times. This chain uses TRBV11-3 with TRBJ1-1; D unresolved. The length of the CDR3 is 13 residues. Per the germline V gene, CDR1 is SGHNT and CDR2 is YENEEA. V lost 0 bases to trimming and J lost 3 bases, with 5 bases between them. CDR3 amino acids: CASSLDMYTEAFF. CDR3 in DNA: TGTGCCAGCAGCTTAGACATGTACACTGAAGCTTTCTTT.

CDR3 in DNA: TGTGCCACCAGCAGAATAAGGGCGGGGGCAGGGGACAATGAGCAGTTCTTC. This codes for CATSRIRAGAGDNEQFF. The chain is built from TRBV15 and TRBJ2-1; D is possibly TRBD2 (7 bases). This CDR3 has 17 amino acids. Germline V gene data show CDR1 as LNHNV and CDR2 as YYDKDF (reference sequence). V gave up 2 bases and J gave up 5 bases, with 19 bases separating them.